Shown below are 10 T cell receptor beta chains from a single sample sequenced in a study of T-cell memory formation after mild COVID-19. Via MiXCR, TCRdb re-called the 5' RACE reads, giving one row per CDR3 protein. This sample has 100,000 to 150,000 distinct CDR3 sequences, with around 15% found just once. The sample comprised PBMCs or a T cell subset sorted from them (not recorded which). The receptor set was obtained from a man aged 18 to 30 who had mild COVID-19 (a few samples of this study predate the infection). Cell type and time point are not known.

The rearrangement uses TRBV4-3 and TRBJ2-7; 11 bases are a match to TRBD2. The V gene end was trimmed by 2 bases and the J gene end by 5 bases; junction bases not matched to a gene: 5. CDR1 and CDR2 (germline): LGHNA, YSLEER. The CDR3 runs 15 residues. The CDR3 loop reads CASSQSSGGWDEQYF. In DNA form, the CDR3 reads TGCGCCAGCAGCCAATCTAGCGGGGGGTGGGACGAGCAGTACTTC.

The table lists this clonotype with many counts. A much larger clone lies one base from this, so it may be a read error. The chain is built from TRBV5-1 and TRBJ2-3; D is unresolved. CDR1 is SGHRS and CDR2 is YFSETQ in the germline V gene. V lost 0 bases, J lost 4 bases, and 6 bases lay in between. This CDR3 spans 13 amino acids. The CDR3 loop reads CASSLEGSDTQYF. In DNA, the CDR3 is TGCGCCAGCAGCTTGGAAGGCTCAGATACGCAGTATTTT.

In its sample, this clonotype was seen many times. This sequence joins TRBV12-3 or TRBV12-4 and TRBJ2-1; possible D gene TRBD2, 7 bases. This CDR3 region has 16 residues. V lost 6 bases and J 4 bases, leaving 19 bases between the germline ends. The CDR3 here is CASSPSRGAHYNEQFF. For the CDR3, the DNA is TGTGCCAGCAGCCCAAGTCGGGGGGCCCATTACAATGAGCAGTTCTTC.

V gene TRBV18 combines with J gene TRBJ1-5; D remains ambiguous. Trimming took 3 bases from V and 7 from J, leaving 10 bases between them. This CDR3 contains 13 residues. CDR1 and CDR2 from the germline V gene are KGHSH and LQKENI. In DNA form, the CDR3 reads TGTGCCAGCTCACCTACGGGGAGGCAGCCCCAGCATTTT. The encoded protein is CASSPTGRQPQHF.

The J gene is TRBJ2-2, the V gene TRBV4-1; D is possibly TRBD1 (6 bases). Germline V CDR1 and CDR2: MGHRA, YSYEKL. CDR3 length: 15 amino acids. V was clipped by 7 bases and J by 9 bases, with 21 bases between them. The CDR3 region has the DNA TGCGCCAGCACCACTCCGACAGGTACCCACCGGGAGCTGTTTTTT. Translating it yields CASTTPTGTHRELFF.

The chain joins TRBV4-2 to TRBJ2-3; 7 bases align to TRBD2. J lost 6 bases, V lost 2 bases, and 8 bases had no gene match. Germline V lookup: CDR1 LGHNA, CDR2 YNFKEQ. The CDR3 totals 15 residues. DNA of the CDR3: TGTGCCAGCAGCCAAAGGAGCGGGGTCCCTGATACGCAGTATTTT. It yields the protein CASSQRSGVPDTQYF.

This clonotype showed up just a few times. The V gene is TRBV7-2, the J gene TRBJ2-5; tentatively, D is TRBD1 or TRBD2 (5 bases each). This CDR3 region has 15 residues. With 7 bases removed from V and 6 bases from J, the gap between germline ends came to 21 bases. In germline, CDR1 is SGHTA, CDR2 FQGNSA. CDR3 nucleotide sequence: TGTGCCAGCACAGCTCTAAGGGGCGGCGGGCAGACCCAGTACTTC. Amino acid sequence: CASTALRGGGQTQYF.

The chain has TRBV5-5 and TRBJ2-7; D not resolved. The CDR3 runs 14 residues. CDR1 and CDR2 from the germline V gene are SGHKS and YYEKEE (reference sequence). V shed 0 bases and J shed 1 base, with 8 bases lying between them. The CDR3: CASSLVSQSYEQYV. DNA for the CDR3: TGTGCCAGCAGCTTGGTTTCTCAGTCCTACGAGCAGTACGTC.

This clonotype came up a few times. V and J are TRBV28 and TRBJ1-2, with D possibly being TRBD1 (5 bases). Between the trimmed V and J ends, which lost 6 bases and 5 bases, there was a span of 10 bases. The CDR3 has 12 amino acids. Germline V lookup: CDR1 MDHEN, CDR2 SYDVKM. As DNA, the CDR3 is TGTGCCAGCAGCCTGAGGACATATGGCTACACCTTC. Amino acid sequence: CASSLRTYGYTF.

In nucleotides, the CDR3 is TGTGCCAGCAGCTTACAGGGCGCGGAGGAAAAACTGTTTTTT. This gives the protein CASSLQGAEEKLFF. V usage is TRBV5-4 and J usage is TRBJ1-4; D possibly corresponds to TRBD1 (6 bases). V was pared by 2 bases and J by 8 bases, with 13 bases between. Germline CDR1 is SGHNT and CDR2 is YYREEE (reference sequence). The CDR3 totals 14 residues.